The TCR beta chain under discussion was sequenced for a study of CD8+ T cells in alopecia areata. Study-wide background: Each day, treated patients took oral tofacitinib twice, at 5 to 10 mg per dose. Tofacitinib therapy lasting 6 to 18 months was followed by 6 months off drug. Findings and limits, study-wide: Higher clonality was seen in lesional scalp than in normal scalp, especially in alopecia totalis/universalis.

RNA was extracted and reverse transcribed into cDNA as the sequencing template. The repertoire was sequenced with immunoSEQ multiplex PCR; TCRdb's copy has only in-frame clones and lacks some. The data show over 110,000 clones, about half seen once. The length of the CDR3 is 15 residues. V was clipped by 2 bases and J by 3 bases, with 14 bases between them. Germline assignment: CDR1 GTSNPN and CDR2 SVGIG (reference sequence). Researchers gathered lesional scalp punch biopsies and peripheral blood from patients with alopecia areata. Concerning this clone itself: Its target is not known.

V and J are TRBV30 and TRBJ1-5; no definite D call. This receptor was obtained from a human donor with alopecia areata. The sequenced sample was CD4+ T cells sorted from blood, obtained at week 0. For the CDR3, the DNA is TGTGCCTGGAGTACCTCCGGGCGGTTCAATCAGCCCCAGCATTTT. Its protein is CAWSTSGRFNQPQHF. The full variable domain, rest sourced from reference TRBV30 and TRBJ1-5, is SQTIHQWPATLVQPVGSPLSLECTVEGTSNPNLYWYRQAAGRGLQLLFYSVGIGQISSEVPQNLSASRPQDRQFILSSKKLLLSDSGFYLCAWSTSGRFNQPQHFGDGTRLSIL.